A selection of T cell receptor beta chains follows, all from one sample in a study of cytomegalovirus exposure and HLA in healthy donors. Here immunoSEQ multiplex PCR was the method, and the copy in TCRdb shows in-frame clones only, minus some. The sample yields over 100,000 clones, 70% seen once. The sequencing sample was made of PBMCs. The receptors stem from a man aged 25 to 40 in good health and CMV-seropositive. CDR3s include the opening cysteine and the closing phenylalanine or tryptophan. A D gene is named only where the DNA matches it firmly. Clone size appears in some rows only: once, few, many, or a class for an expanded clone.

DNA: TGCAGCGTTGAGGGCAGGGTCCATGAGCAGTTCTTC; CDR3: CSVEGRVHEQFF; V: TRBV29-1; size: once; J: TRBJ2-1; D: -
DNA: TGTGCCAGCAGCCCCGGGATAAATTCACCCCTCCACTTT; CDR3: CASSPGINSPLHF; V: TRBV7-6; size: -; J: TRBJ1-6; D: -
DNA: TGTGCCAGCTCACCACTCAGGGGCTACTATGGCTACACCTTC; CDR3: CASSPLRGYYGYTF; V: TRBV18; size: -; J: TRBJ1-2; D: -
DNA: TGTGCCAGCAGGCTGACAGGGGGAGGCACTGAAGCTTTCTTT; CDR3: CASRLTGGGTEAFF; V: TRBV27; size: -; J: TRBJ1-1; D: TRBD1
DNA: TGCGCCAGCAGCTTGGGAGGGCCCCAGTACTTC; CDR3: CASSLGGPQYF; V: TRBV5-1; size: -; J: TRBJ2-5; D: -
DNA: TGTGCCAGCAGCCCAACGGACAGGGGGCCGAACAAACACACCGGGGAGCTGTTTTTT; CDR3: CASSPTDRGPNKHTGELFF; V: TRBV27; size: -; J: TRBJ2-2; D: TRBD1
DNA: TGTGCCAGCAGTTTATTCTCAGGGGGAACATCTGAAGCTTTCTTT; CDR3: CASSLFSGGTSEAFF; V: TRBV27; size: few; J: TRBJ1-1; D: TRBD1
DNA: TGTGCCAGCAGACCAATGGACAGGGAGGCTAATTCACCCCTCCACTTT; CDR3: CASRPMDREANSPLHF; V: TRBV27; size: -; J: TRBJ1-6; D: TRBD1
DNA: TGTGCCAGCAGCTGGGGACTAGCGGGAGACTCGGCAGATACGCAGTATTTT; CDR3: CASSWGLAGDSADTQYF; V: TRBV7-3; size: -; J: TRBJ2-3; D: TRBD2
DNA: TGTGCCAGCAGCGTCGATACAGGGGGCACTGAAGCTTTCTTT; CDR3: CASSVDTGGTEAFF; V: TRBV9; size: -; J: TRBJ1-1; D: TRBD1
DNA: TGTGCCAGCAGCTTAACTAGCGGGAGTTTCACAGATACGCAGTATTTT; CDR3: CASSLTSGSFTDTQYF; V: TRBV7-3; size: -; J: TRBJ2-3; D: TRBD2
DNA: TGTGCCTCTAGAGCCCCCGGGGACAATGAGCAGTTCTTC; CDR3: CASRAPGDNEQFF; V: TRBV30; size: once; J: TRBJ2-1; D: -
DNA: TGTGCCAGCAGCCTACAGGGGGTCAACTATGGCTACACCTTC; CDR3: CASSLQGVNYGYTF; V: TRBV7-2; size: -; J: TRBJ1-2; D: TRBD1
DNA: TGTGCCAGCGGGCGAGCAGACGATTCACCCCTCCACTTT; CDR3: CASGRADDSPLHF; V: TRBV5-4; size: -; J: TRBJ1-6; D: -
DNA: TGTGCCAGCAGCCTCCGAAAGGACAGGGTGGCCCGCAATGAGCAGTTCTTC; CDR3: CASSLRKDRVARNEQFF; V: TRBV5-6; size: -; J: TRBJ2-1; D: TRBD1
DNA: TGTGCCAGCGCTGAAGGACTAGCGTATAGGGAGCTGTTTTTT; CDR3: CASAEGLAYRELFF; V: TRBV2; size: -; J: TRBJ2-2; D: TRBD2
DNA: TGTGCCAGCAGCCCTGGGACTAGCGGGGGGGCCACAGATACGCAGTATTTT; CDR3: CASSPGTSGGATDTQYF; V: TRBV5-8; size: -; J: TRBJ2-3; D: TRBD2
DNA: TGTGCCAGCAGTTCCCTACAGGGGAACACTGAAGCTTTCTTT; CDR3: CASSSLQGNTEAFF; V: TRBV27; size: -; J: TRBJ1-1; D: -
DNA: TGTGCCACCTCAGTGTGGGGAGGAAGTAGCAATCAGCCCCAGCATTTT; CDR3: CATSVWGGSSNQPQHF; V: TRBV19; size: -; J: TRBJ1-5; D: -
DNA: TGCGCCAGCAGCTTGGCAACTACTCTATCCGGCACAGATACGCAGTATTTT; CDR3: CASSLATTLSGTDTQYF; V: TRBV5-1; size: few; J: TRBJ2-3; D: -
DNA: TGTGCCAGCAGTCGGGACAGTCGCCGAATGAACACTGAAGCTTTCTTT; CDR3: CASSRDSRRMNTEAFF; V: TRBV2; size: few; J: TRBJ1-1; D: TRBD1
DNA: TGTGCCAGCAGCTTTGAGCAGGGGCTAAACACCATATATTTT; CDR3: CASSFEQGLNTIYF; V: TRBV7-2; size: few; J: TRBJ1-3; D: -
DNA: TGTGCCAGCAGCCCTGGCGACGCGGGAGGGGAGTTGGATGAGCAGTTCTTC; CDR3: CASSPGDAGGELDEQFF; V: TRBV9; size: once; J: TRBJ2-1; D: TRBD2
DNA: TGTGCCAGCAGCTCCGGGACAGGAGGGGGCTACACCTTC; CDR3: CASSSGTGGGYTF; V: TRBV7-3; size: -; J: TRBJ1-2; D: TRBD1
DNA: TGTGCCAGCAGGTTAGGCAATTCACCCCTCCACTTT; CDR3: CASRLGNSPLHF; V: TRBV28; size: -; J: TRBJ1-6; D: -
DNA: TGTGCCAGTAGTATGGAGGCGGGAAACACCATATATTTT; CDR3: CASSMEAGNTIYF; V: TRBV19; size: -; J: TRBJ1-3; D: -
DNA: TGTGCCAGCAGTTACCCCGACAGCCGTTCCAATCAGCCCCAGCATTTT; CDR3: CASSYPDSRSNQPQHF; V: TRBV6-6; size: few; J: TRBJ1-5; D: -
DNA: TGTGCCAGTACCCCGGACAGAAGAACAACCTACGAGCAGTACTTC; CDR3: CASTPDRRTTYEQYF; V: TRBV19; size: few; J: TRBJ2-7; D: -
DNA: TGTGCTAGCAGCTTCGGACTAGCGGGCACAGATACGCAGTATTTT; CDR3: CASSFGLAGTDTQYF; V: TRBV7-7; size: once; J: TRBJ2-3; D: TRBD2
DNA: TGCGCCAGCAGCCAAGGGCCCCCTAGCACCGGGGAGCTGTTTTTT; CDR3: CASSQGPPSTGELFF; V: TRBV4-3; size: few; J: TRBJ2-2; D: -
DNA: TGTGCCAGTAGTATTGGTCGCAGACATAGCAATCAGCCCCAGCATTTT; CDR3: CASSIGRRHSNQPQHF; V: TRBV19; size: few; J: TRBJ1-5; D: -
DNA: TGCGCCAGCAGCCAAGTCTTCGGGGTAAAAGAGGCTGAAAAACTGTTTTTT; CDR3: CASSQVFGVKEAEKLFF; V: TRBV4-3; size: -; J: TRBJ1-4; D: -